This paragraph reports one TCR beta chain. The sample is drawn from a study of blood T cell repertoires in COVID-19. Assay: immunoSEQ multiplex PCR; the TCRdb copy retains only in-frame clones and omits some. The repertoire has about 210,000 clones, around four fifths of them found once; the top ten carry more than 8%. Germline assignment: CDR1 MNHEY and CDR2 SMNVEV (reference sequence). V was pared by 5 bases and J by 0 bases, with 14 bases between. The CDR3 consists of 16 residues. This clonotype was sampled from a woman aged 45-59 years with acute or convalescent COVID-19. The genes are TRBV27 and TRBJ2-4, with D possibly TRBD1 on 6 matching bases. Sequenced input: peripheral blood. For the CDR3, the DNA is TGTGCCAGCAGTCTACAGGGTGCATTAGCCAAAAACATTCAGTACTTC. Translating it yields CASSLQGALAKNIQYF.